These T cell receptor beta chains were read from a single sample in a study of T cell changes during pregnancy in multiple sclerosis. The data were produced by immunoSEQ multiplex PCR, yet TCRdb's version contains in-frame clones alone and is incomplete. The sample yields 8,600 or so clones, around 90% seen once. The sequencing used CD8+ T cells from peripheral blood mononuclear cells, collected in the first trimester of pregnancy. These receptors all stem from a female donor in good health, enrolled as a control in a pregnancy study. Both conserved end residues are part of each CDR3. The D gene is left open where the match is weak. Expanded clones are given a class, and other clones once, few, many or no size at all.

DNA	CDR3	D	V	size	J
TGTGCCAGCAGCCCCCCCAGCGGGGGAACGAATACGCAGTATTTT	CASSPPSGGTNTQYF	TRBD2	TRBV13	.	TRBJ2-3
TGTGCCAGCAGCAGGCCTATGGGGAGCTCCTACAATGAGCAGTTCTTC	CASSRPMGSSYNEQFF	.	TRBV7-6	.	TRBJ2-1
TGTGCCAGCAGTATGGGGGGGAACACCGGGGAGCTGTTTTTT	CASSMGGNTGELFF	.	TRBV27	.	TRBJ2-2
TGTGCCAGCAGCTCGACAGGTTCTGGCTCCGGGGAGCTGTTTTTT	CASSSTGSGSGELFF	.	TRBV7-9	.	TRBJ2-2
TGTGCCAGCGGGCCTAAAAACATTCAGTACTTC	CASGPKNIQYF	.	TRBV5-5	.	TRBJ2-4
TGTGCCAGCAGGGCGGGAGGGTGGTCCTCCTACAATGAGCAGTTCTTC	CASRAGGWSSYNEQFF	TRBD2	TRBV2	once	TRBJ2-1
TGTGCCATCAGTTCACCCGGGGACGGGACCGGGACTAGCGGGAGCGACTACTACGAGCAGTACTTC	CAISSPGDGTGTSGSDYYEQYF	TRBD2	TRBV10-3	.	TRBJ2-7
TGTGCCAGCAGTGACGGGCGGGGGGACTACAATGAGCAGTTCTTC	CASSDGRGDYNEQFF	TRBD2	TRBV6-1	.	TRBJ2-1
TGTGCCAGCGAGCGGGAGGCCGGCGGGGAGCTGTTTTTT	CASEREAGGELFF	TRBD2	TRBV2	.	TRBJ2-2
TGTGCCAGCAGCTTAGCCCGGGACTCTGGGGCCAACGTCCTGACTTTC	CASSLARDSGANVLTF	.	TRBV7-9	once	TRBJ2-6
TGTGCCAGCAGTGAAGCGAGGGTAGCGGGGTACTACAATGAGCAGTTCTTC	CASSEARVAGYYNEQFF	TRBD2	TRBV6-1	.	TRBJ2-1
TGTGCCAGCAGTTACCAGGGAATGGGCACTGAAGCTTTCTTT	CASSYQGMGTEAFF	.	TRBV6-5	.	TRBJ1-1
TGTGCCAGCAGTTTAAATTTCCAGGAATTAGCGGATCAAGAGACCCAGTACTTC	CASSLNFQELADQETQYF	.	TRBV28	.	TRBJ2-5
TGTGCCAGCAGGACCCGGACAGGCGAGCAGTACTTC	CASRTRTGEQYF	TRBD1	TRBV27	.	TRBJ2-7
TGCGCCAGCGGTACAAACACTGAAGCTTTCTTT	CASGTNTEAFF	.	TRBV5-1	.	TRBJ1-1
TGTGCCAGGACTCTAGACAGGGGACACACTGAAGCTTTCTTT	CARTLDRGHTEAFF	TRBD1	TRBV27	.	TRBJ1-1
TGTGCCAGCAGTGATTCGTGGGAGATCGGCCGAGAGACCCAGTACTTC	CASSDSWEIGRETQYF	.	TRBV6-1	once	TRBJ2-5
TGTGCCAGCGAGACTAGCGGGAATTACGAGCAGTACTTC	CASETSGNYEQYF	TRBD2	TRBV28	few	TRBJ2-7
TGTGCCAGCAGTTACACCGGACTAGCGGGAGTTACTCAGTTCTTC	CASSYTGLAGVTQFF	TRBD2	TRBV6-5	once	TRBJ2-1
TGTGCCTGGAGTCCCAGGGGTTTGGACACCGGGGAGCTGTTTTTT	CAWSPRGLDTGELFF	.	TRBV30	.	TRBJ2-2
TGTGCCAGCAGTGAACAAACAGGGGGTCGGACCGGGGAGCTGTTTTTT	CASSEQTGGRTGELFF	TRBD1	TRBV6-1	.	TRBJ2-2
TGTGCCAGCAGTTTCACATGGGGCGGATCCTACGAGCAGTACTTC	CASSFTWGGSYEQYF	.	TRBV28	.	TRBJ2-7
TGTGCCACGGCCCATAGCGGGAGCACAGATACGCAGTATTTT	CATAHSGSTDTQYF	TRBD2	TRBV6-6	.	TRBJ2-3
TGTGCCAGCAGTGAGGGACAGGGCCTCTTCTTCTATGGCTACACCTTC	CASSEGQGLFFYGYTF	TRBD1	TRBV25-1	.	TRBJ1-2
TGTGCCAGCAGCTTGGAGGGCGGGGACAGGGGGACCGACGAGCAGTACTTC	CASSLEGGDRGTDEQYF	TRBD1	TRBV7-8	.	TRBJ2-7
TGTGCCAGCAGCTTTCTTAACACTGAAGCTTTCTTT	CASSFLNTEAFF	.	TRBV7-9	.	TRBJ1-1
TGTGCCAGCAGCCCGGGGGACCGCTCCTACGAGCAGTACTTC	CASSPGDRSYEQYF	.	TRBV6-1	.	TRBJ2-7
TGTGCCAGCAGTCCAGGGGCCCTCGGTGAGGGCAATGAGCAGTTCTTC	CASSPGALGEGNEQFF	.	TRBV28	.	TRBJ2-1
TGCAGCGTTGTCGGTTCTGGCTACACCTTC	CSVVGSGYTF	.	TRBV29-1	.	TRBJ1-2
TGTGCCAGCAGTAACGACCGTTGGAGCTCCTACGAGCAGTACTTC	CASSNDRWSSYEQYF	.	TRBV6-1	.	TRBJ2-7
TGCGCCAGCAGCCAAGCACTTGGGGCTGGCTACAATGAGCAGTTCTTC	CASSQALGAGYNEQFF	.	TRBV4-1	.	TRBJ2-1
TGTGCCAGTAGTATAGGGCAGGGACTCTACGAGCAGTACTTC	CASSIGQGLYEQYF	.	TRBV19	.	TRBJ2-7
TGTGCCAGCAGCCCGACAGGGCCCAATGAGCAGTTCTTC	CASSPTGPNEQFF	TRBD1	TRBV5-5	.	TRBJ2-1
TGTGCCACCCCCCCCAGGAACACTGAAGCTTTCTTT	CATPPRNTEAFF	.	TRBV2	.	TRBJ1-1
TGTGCCAGCAGCTTAGAGGGGGGGCACCCCTATGGCTACACCTTC	CASSLEGGHPYGYTF	.	TRBV11-2	.	TRBJ1-2
TGTGCCAGCAGTTTAGCCCTTACTAGCTCCGGGGAGCTGTTTTTT	CASSLALTSSGELFF	.	TRBV28	.	TRBJ2-2
TGTGCCAGCAGTGATCGACCAGAGGTCTACGAGCAGTACTTC	CASSDRPEVYEQYF	.	TRBV6-1	.	TRBJ2-7
TGTGCCAGCAGGCCGGGGGACAGCGAAAATCAGCCCCAGCATTTT	CASRPGDSENQPQHF	TRBD1	TRBV6-4	.	TRBJ1-5
TGTGCTAGTGCCAGGACAGGGGGCTCCTACAATGAGCAGTTCTTC	CASARTGGSYNEQFF	TRBD1	TRBV12-5	.	TRBJ2-1
TGCGCCAGCAGCTTGATCGGGACAGGCTACGAGCAGTACTTC	CASSLIGTGYEQYF	TRBD1	TRBV5-1	once	TRBJ2-7
TGTGCCAGCAGCCTACCCGGACAGGGTGAAAGGACTGAAGCTTTCTTT	CASSLPGQGERTEAFF	TRBD1	TRBV7-9	.	TRBJ1-1
TGTGCCAGCAGCGACACAGCTGCAACTAATGAAAAACTGTTTTTT	CASSDTAATNEKLFF	.	TRBV9	.	TRBJ1-4
TGTGCCAGCAGCTTAGGAGTCACTGAAGCTTTCTTT	CASSLGVTEAFF	.	TRBV7-2	once	TRBJ1-1
TGTGCCAGTAGGTACGAACAGGGAAACTACACTGAAGCTTTCTTT	CASRYEQGNYTEAFF	.	TRBV19	once	TRBJ1-1
TGTGCCAGCAGGGACGGACTAGCGGGATTGGAGACCCAGTACTTC	CASRDGLAGLETQYF	TRBD2	TRBV7-9	.	TRBJ2-5
TGTGCCAGCAGCTTAGTCTTAGCCCGCCACGAGCAGTACTTC	CASSLVLARHEQYF	.	TRBV11-2	.	TRBJ2-7
TGTGCCAGCAGTGAACTAGCGGGAAGGGTGTTTTATGAGCAGTTCTTC	CASSELAGRVFYEQFF	TRBD2	TRBV2	.	TRBJ2-1